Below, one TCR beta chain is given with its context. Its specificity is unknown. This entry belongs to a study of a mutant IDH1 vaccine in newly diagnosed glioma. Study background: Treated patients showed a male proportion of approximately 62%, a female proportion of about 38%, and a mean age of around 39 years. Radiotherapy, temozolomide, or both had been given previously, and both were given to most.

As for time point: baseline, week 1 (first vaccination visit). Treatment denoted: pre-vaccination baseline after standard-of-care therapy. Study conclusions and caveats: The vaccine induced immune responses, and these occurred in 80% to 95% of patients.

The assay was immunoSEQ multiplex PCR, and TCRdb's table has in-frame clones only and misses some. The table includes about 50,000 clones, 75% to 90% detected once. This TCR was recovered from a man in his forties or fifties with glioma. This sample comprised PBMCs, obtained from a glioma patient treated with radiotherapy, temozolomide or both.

The DNA for the CDR3 is TGTGCCAGCAGTGGGGGACAGGGCTCCTATGGCTACACCTTC. It specifies CASSGGQGSYGYTF. The J gene is TRBJ1-2, the V gene TRBV28; 9 bases are a match to TRBD1. CDR1 is MDHEN, CDR2 SYDVKM, per germline. Losses at the gene ends were 5 bases for V and 4 bases for J; bases not matched to a gene: 5. The CDR3 runs to 14 residues.